The 27 T cell receptor beta chains reported below all come from one sample, sequenced in a study of regulatory T cells in long-lasting Graves disease. The time point here: newly diagnosed GD, antithyroid drugs for less than 3 months. The TCR library was prepared using RNA isolated from PBMCs. Arm-PCR of CDR3 regions and iRepertoire HTBI primers were used to build TCR beta libraries. Using its own MiXCR run on the multiplex PCR reads, TCRdb lists one record per CDR3 protein. The table shows hundreds of thousands of distinct CDR3 sequences, with approximately 15% occurring only once. The sample was also linked to a second study, of T cells in Graves' hyperthyroidism and ophthalmopathy.

The specimen comprised peripheral blood mononuclear cells (PBMCs), sampled at new diagnosis, from a patient treated with antithyroid drugs. All receptors derive from a man in his forties with Graves disease.

This clonotype was seen ten or more times. The chain links TRBV30 to TRBJ2-1, with D unclear. Germline-derived CDR1 and CDR2 are GTSNPN and SVGIG (reference sequence). Trimming removed 5 bases at V and 6 bases at J, with 17 bases between. The CDR3 runs to 14 residues. The CDR3 DNA follows: TGTGCCTGGGCCATGGCCAATCCGGGCAATGAGCAGTTCTTC. It encodes CAWAMANPGNEQFF.

The chain uses TRBV27 and TRBJ2-1; 7 bases agree with TRBD2. The CDR3 sequence is 14 residues long. The germline V gene encodes CDR1 MNHEY and CDR2 SMNVEV (reference sequence). J lost 6 bases, V lost 6 bases, and 8 bases had no gene match. The CDR3 bases are TGTGCCAGCAGCAAAGACTGGGAGGGCAATGAGCAGTTCTTC. This sequence encodes CASSKDWEGNEQFF.

This clonotype was observed a handful of times. The V and J genes are TRBV12-5 and TRBJ1-5, with no clear D. Trimming took 7 bases from V and 1 from J, leaving 11 bases between them. Germline loops: CDR1 LGHNT, CDR2 FRNRAP. CDR3 length: 14 amino acids. CDR3 bases: TGTGCTAGTGATCTGGGTTGGAGCAATCAGCCCCAGCATTTT. Its protein is CASDLGWSNQPQHF.

This clonotype was counted ten times or more. CDR3 protein: CASSLSLGQGNTEAFF. As DNA, the CDR3 is TGTGCCAGCAGTTTAAGCCTCGGACAGGGGAACACTGAAGCTTTCTTT. The chain couples TRBV27 to TRBJ1-1; TRBD1 matches at 8 bases. The CDR3 totals 16 residues. V dropped 2 bases and J dropped 1; count of bases not matched to a gene: 6. Looked up from germline, CDR1 is MNHEY and CDR2 is SMNVEV (reference sequence).

This clonotype appeared many times. The chain combines TRBV2 with TRBJ2-5, with D hard to call. This CDR3 region has 11 residues. CDR1 is SNHLY, CDR2 FYNNEI, per germline. Between the trimmed V and J ends, which lost 3 bases and 5 bases, there was a span of 4 bases. DNA for the CDR3: TGTGCCAGCAGTGATTATGAGACCCAGTACTTC. Amino acid sequence: CASSDYETQYF.

There are many counts of this clonotype. The CDR3 DNA reads TGTGCCAGCAGTCCCCGGAGCTCCTATAATTCACCCCTCCACTTT. Translating gives CASSPRSSYNSPLHF. The chain combines TRBV28 with TRBJ1-6; D unclear. Germline loops: CDR1 MDHEN, CDR2 SYDVKM. The length of the CDR3 is 15 residues. Trimming took off 5 bases at V and 0 bases at J, with 8 bases between the two ends.

This clonotype was seen a few times. J is TRBJ1-1 and V is TRBV4-1; D is uncertain. Germline CDR1 is MGHRA and CDR2 is YSYEKL. V lost 0 bases and J lost 8, with 10 bases in between. The CDR3 is 13 residues long. The DNA of the CDR3 is TGCGCCAGCAGCCAAGATTGGTTCCAGGAAGCTTTCTTT. It is translated as CASSQDWFQEAFF.

The chain is built from TRBV20-1 and TRBJ1-3; no firm D call. Deletions cut 3 bases from V and 0 bases from J, with 12 bases between. Germline CDR1 is DFQATT and CDR2 is SNEGSKA (reference sequence). This CDR3 is 15 amino acids long. The CDR3 DNA follows: TGCAGTGCTAGCGGTACCGGGATCTCTGGAAACACCATATATTTT. Translated, it gives CSASGTGISGNTIYF.

This clonotype was counted at least ten times. The gene calls are TRBV20-1 and TRBJ1-4; unclear D gene. V was pared by 4 bases and J by 8 bases, with 11 bases between. The V gene's germline CDR1 is DFQATT and CDR2 SNEGSKA (reference sequence). This CDR3 region has 12 residues. The CDR3 DNA reads as TGCAGTGCTAAGGAAGTTCCCGAAAAACTGTTTTTT. Translating it yields CSAKEVPEKLFF.

This clonotype was recorded at least ten times. The J gene is TRBJ2-3, the V gene TRBV3-1; TRBD1 matches at 7 bases. V dropped 4 bases and J dropped 4; count of bases not matched to a gene: 8. The CDR3 runs to 15 residues. The germline V gene has CDR1 LGHDT and CDR2 YNNKEL (reference sequence). CDR3 amino acids: CASSPTRQGADTQYF. For the CDR3, the DNA is TGTGCCAGCAGCCCCACCCGACAGGGCGCAGATACGCAGTATTTT.

This clonotype showed up many times. The chain joins TRBV28 to TRBJ2-7; TRBD1 aligns across 7 bases. Trimming removed 5 bases from V and 1 base from J; junction bases left unmatched: 14. CDR1 is MDHEN and CDR2 is SYDVKM in the germline V gene. This CDR3 is 17 amino acids long. The CDR3 DNA reads as TGTGCCAGCAGTCTAAACCTGACAGGGTGGAGGTCCTACGAGCAGTACTTC. Amino acid sequence: CASSLNLTGWRSYEQYF. Together with reference TRBV28 and TRBJ2-7, the CDR3 gives the full variable domain: DVKVTQSSRYLVKRTGEKVFLECVQDMDHENMFWYRQDPGLGLRLIYFSYDVKMKEKGDIPEGYSVSREKKERFSLILESASTNQTSMYLCASSLNLTGWRSYEQYFGPGTRLTVT.

This clonotype has more than one count but fewer than ten. The CDR3 bases are TGTGCCAGCTCACCACCAGACGGAAGCAAACCCGCCTATGGCTACACCTTC. It is translated as CASSPPDGSKPAYGYTF. The chain has TRBV18 and TRBJ1-2; D not certain. Germline V gene sequence: CDR1 KGHSH, CDR2 LQKENI. This CDR3 spans 17 amino acids. Trimming removed 0 bases from V and 4 bases from J, with 18 bases in between.

This clonotype was counted a few times. J is TRBJ2-2 and V is TRBV19; TRBD1 matches 8 bases. There are 14 residues in the CDR3. The J segment lost 2 bases and the V segment lost 8 bases, leaving 4 bases of the junction unmatched. Germline CDR1 is LNHDA and CDR2 is SQIVND (reference sequence). The CDR3, as DNA: TGTGCCAGTTGCACAGGGGGAAACACCGGGGAGCTGTTTTTT. Its protein is CASCTGGNTGELFF. The complete variable domain, with remaining parts taken from reference TRBV19 and TRBJ2-2, reads DGGITQSPKYLFRKEGQNVTLSCEQNLNHDAMYWYRQDPGQGLRLIYYSQIVNDFQKGDIAEGYSVSREKKESFPLTVTSAQKNPTAFYLCASCTGGNTGELFFGEGSRLTVL.

V usage is TRBV24-1 and J usage is TRBJ1-1; D is unclear. This CDR3 region has 14 residues. V gave up 3 bases and J gave up 3 bases, with 10 bases separating them. From germline, CDR1 is KGHDR and CDR2 SFDVKD. CDR3 sequence: CATSDTGRDTEAFF. The CDR3 DNA is TGTGCCACCAGTGATACCGGGCGGGACACTGAAGCTTTCTTT.

This clonotype was counted many times. V gene TRBV5-1 combines with J gene TRBJ1-3, with D tentatively TRBD1 (6 bases). There are 16 residues in the CDR3. Trimming cost V 4 bases and J 1 base, with 15 bases left between them. Germline values: CDR1 SGHRS, CDR2 YFSETQ. The CDR3 loop reads CASSPGQTWSGNTIYF. In DNA form, the CDR3 reads TGCGCCAGCAGCCCTGGACAGACCTGGTCTGGAAACACCATATATTTT.

This clonotype was seen ten or more times. The chain links TRBV28 to TRBJ1-1; D is uncertain. With 3 bases removed from V and 0 bases from J, the gap between germline ends came to 11 bases. Per germline, CDR1 MDHEN and CDR2 SYDVKM. There are 15 residues in the CDR3. The CDR3 here is CASSFNSQMNTEAFF. CDR3 sequence (DNA): TGTGCCAGCAGTTTTAACAGCCAAATGAACACTGAAGCTTTCTTT.

The V call is TRBV9, the J call TRBJ2-2, with TRBD2 identical over 10 bases. The CDR3 is 16 amino acids. The V gene's germline CDR1 is SGDLS and CDR2 YYNGEE. V shed 6 bases, J shed 2 bases, and the junction held 7 bases outside the gene matches. The CDR3 nucleotides are TGTGCCAGCACGGCTAGCGGGGGATCTAACACCGGGGAGCTGTTTTTT. This gives the protein CASTASGGSNTGELFF.

This clonotype was counted between two and nine times. The chain recombines TRBV5-4 with TRBJ2-3, with 8 bases matching TRBD2. The CDR3 has 14 residues. From germline, CDR1 is SGHNT and CDR2 YYREEE (reference sequence). The J segment lost 1 base and the V segment lost 5 bases, leaving 3 bases of the junction unmatched. DNA for the CDR3: TGTGCCAGCAGGAGCGGGGGAGGCACAGATACGCAGTATTTT. It encodes CASRSGGGTDTQYF.

This clonotype was recorded many times. The chain uses TRBV10-3 and TRBJ2-7, with D possibly matching TRBD2 (5 bases). Germline V gene lookup returns CDR1 ENHRY and CDR2 SYGVKD. The V end was cut by 11 bases, the J end by 6 bases, with 20 bases between. The CDR3 covers 13 residues. CDR3 loop: CASRSGSQSEQYF. The CDR3, as DNA: TGTGCCTCCCGGAGCGGCAGTCAAAGCGAGCAGTACTTC.

This clonotype was seen ten or more times. V is TRBV2 and J is TRBJ2-5; D is undetermined. Germline V gives CDR1 SNHLY, CDR2 FYNNEI. The germline V and J ends were trimmed by 6 bases and 1 base, with 9 bases remaining between them. This CDR3 has 13 residues. CDR3 sequence: CASSQSAQETQYF. CDR3 nucleotide sequence: TGTGCCAGCAGCCAGAGTGCCCAAGAGACCCAGTACTTC.

On this clonotype: This could be a read error, since a much larger clone is one nucleotide away. The chain carries TRBV12-3 or TRBV12-4 and TRBJ2-2; TRBD1 agrees at 9 bases. There are 14 residues in the CDR3. This CDR3 is CASSTTGGAGELLF. The CDR3 nucleotides read TGTGCCAGCAGCACGACAGGGGGTGCCGGGGAGCTGCTTTTT.

V and J are TRBV30 and TRBJ1-2; D may be TRBD1 (5 bases). Germline lookup yields CDR1 GTSNPN and CDR2 SVGIG (reference sequence). Trimming removed 0 bases at V and 3 bases at J, with 8 bases between. CDR3 length equals 13 residues. CDR3 sequence (DNA): TGTGCCTGGAGTGTAAGCAGGGACTATGGCTACACCTTC. Translated: CAWSVSRDYGYTF.

This clonotype was seen ten or more times. The chain recombines TRBV20-1 with TRBJ2-7; TRBD2 matches 12 bases. This CDR3 has 15 amino acids. Per the germline V gene, CDR1 is DFQATT and CDR2 is SNEGSKA (reference sequence). V gave up 0 bases and J gave up 3 bases; unmatched junction bases: 3. CDR3 DNA: TGCAGTGCTAGAGAACTAGCGGGGGGCAACTACGAGCAGTACTTC. This translates into CSARELAGGNYEQYF.

This clonotype occurred many times. V is TRBV5-1 and J is TRBJ2-7; possible D gene TRBD2, 6 bases. The CDR3 runs 14 residues. V lost 5 bases and J lost 0, with 12 bases in between. CDR1 and CDR2 from the germline V gene are SGHRS and YFSETQ. CDR3 amino acids: CASSSGGTSYEQYF. In nucleotides, the CDR3 is TGCGCCAGCAGTTCCGGAGGGACCTCCTACGAGCAGTACTTC.

This clonotype was seen at least ten times. The chain links TRBV7-9 to TRBJ2-2; the match to TRBD1 covers 8 bases. Germline loops: CDR1 SEHNR, CDR2 FQNEAQ (reference sequence). There are 16 residues in the CDR3. J lost 7 bases, V lost 4 bases, and 11 bases had no gene match. CDR3 in DNA: TGTGCCAGCAGCTCCCCCGGACAGGGTCGGAGCGGGGAGCTGTTTTTT. It codes for CASSSPGQGRSGELFF.

This clonotype has at least ten counts. J is TRBJ2-5 and V is TRBV6-2 or TRBV6-3, with unresolved D. The germline gives CDR1 MNHEY, CDR2 SVGEGT. The CDR3 is 17 amino acids. V lost 2 bases and J lost 2, with 18 bases in between. The CDR3 DNA reads TGTGCCAGCAGTTACCTAAGACTCGGACGCCCACAAGAGACCCAGTACTTC. Translated: CASSYLRLGRPQETQYF.

The V gene is TRBV6-1, the J gene TRBJ2-2; D is ambiguous. V was clipped by 7 bases and J by 4 bases, with 7 bases between them. There are 12 residues in the CDR3. Germline V gives CDR1 MNHNS, CDR2 SASEGT. The CDR3 nucleotides are TGTGCCAGCAACACCCCCACCGGGGAGCTGTTTTTT. This translates into CASNTPTGELFF.